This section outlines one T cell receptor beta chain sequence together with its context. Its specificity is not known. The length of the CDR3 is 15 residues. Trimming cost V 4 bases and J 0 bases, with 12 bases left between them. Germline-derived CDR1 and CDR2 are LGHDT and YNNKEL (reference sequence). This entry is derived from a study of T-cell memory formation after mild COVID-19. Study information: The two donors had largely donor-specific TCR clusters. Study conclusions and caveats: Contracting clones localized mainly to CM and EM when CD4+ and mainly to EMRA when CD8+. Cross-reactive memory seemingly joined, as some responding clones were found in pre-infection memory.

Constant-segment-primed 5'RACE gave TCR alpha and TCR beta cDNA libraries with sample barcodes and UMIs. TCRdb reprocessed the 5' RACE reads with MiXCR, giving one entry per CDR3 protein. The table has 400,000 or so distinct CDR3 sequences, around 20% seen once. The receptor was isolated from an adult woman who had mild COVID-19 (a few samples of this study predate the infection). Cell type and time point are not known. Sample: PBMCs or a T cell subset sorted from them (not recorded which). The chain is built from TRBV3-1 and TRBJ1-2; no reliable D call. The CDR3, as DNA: TGTGCCAGCAGCCTCAACCTCGGAGCTAACTATGGCTACACCTTC. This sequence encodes CASSLNLGANYGYTF.